The clone carrying this T cell receptor (beta chain) was recorded a few times. These data come from a study of human T cells and chemical hapten exposure. In TCRdb, the RACE reads were re-called with MiXCR into one record per CDR3 protein. The sample yields 360,000 or so distinct CDR3 sequences, around 6% seen once. In germline, CDR1 is ENHRY, CDR2 SYGVKD. V shed 10 bases and J 3 bases; nucleotides not matched to a gene: 4. This CDR3 has 13 residues. Time point defined: patch test 2, 6 weeks after DPC sensitization. Treatment here: therapeutic diphenylcyclopropenone sensitization with weekly scalp DPC.

Here the sequenced sample was whole blood, taken in connection with sensitization to the hapten diphenylcyclopropenone (DPC). The TCR comes from a woman aged 18-29 years with alopecia areata. Some clones in this sample may be carry-over from other donors' samples. The chain is built from TRBV10-3 and TRBJ2-2; 8 bases map to TRBD1. The DNA for the CDR3 is TGTGCCACAGACAGGGGTGACACCGGGGAGCTGTTTTTT. Translated, it gives CATDRGDTGELFF.